The 9 T cell receptor beta chains below were found in one sample sequenced in a study of blood T cell repertoires in COVID-19 (TCRdb year 2020). Libraries came from the immunoSEQ multiplex PCR assay. TCRdb carries this immuneACCESS record with in-frame sequences only. Its versions omit some clonotypes, under half of them owing to an unresolved V gene in the studies checked, with the rest unexplained. In all, the sample holds about 170,000 clones, and roughly 80% of those were seen once. 11% of the sample is held by the ten biggest clonotypes. The sequencing input was peripheral blood. The receptors originated from a man aged 65 to 79 with active or convalescent COVID-19.

This rearrangement joins TRBV10-2 to TRBJ1-4, with TRBD1 matching 7 bases. Germline loops: CDR1 WSHSY, CDR2 SAAADI. V dropped 8 bases and J dropped 8; count of bases not matched to a gene: 11. CDR3 length: 14 amino acids. Here the CDR3 reads CASGRGQGHEKLFF. The CDR3 DNA is TGCGCCAGCGGTAGGGGGCAGGGACACGAAAAACTGTTTTTT.

There are a few counts of this clone. CDR3 region: CAWSWSGSYEQYF. In DNA form, the CDR3 reads TGTGCCTGGAGTTGGAGCGGGAGCTACGAGCAGTACTTC. The rearrangement links TRBV30 to TRBJ2-7, with 8 bases fitting TRBD2. V shed 2 bases and J 3 bases; nucleotides not matched to a gene: 3. This CDR3 region has 13 residues. Per the germline V gene, CDR1 is GTSNPN and CDR2 is SVGIG (reference sequence).

The genes are TRBV15 and TRBJ2-3; D is perhaps TRBD1 (5 bases). The germline CDR1 and CDR2 sequences are LNHNV and YYDKDF (reference sequence). Trimming pared 5 bases from V and 0 bases from J, leaving 15 bases between. The CDR3 spans 16 residues. In nucleotides, the CDR3 is TGTGCCACCAGCGGCGGTGGGGCCGCGAGCACAGATACGCAGTATTTT. This gives the protein CATSGGGAASTDTQYF.

The J gene is TRBJ2-1, the V gene TRBV27, with 14 positions matching TRBD2. The V and J ends lost 4 bases and 0 bases, in that order; junction bases with no gene match: 11. The CDR3 has 20 amino acids. Germline CDR1 and CDR2: MNHEY and SMNVEV (reference sequence). The CDR3, as DNA: TGTGCCAGCAGTTCACCCGGGACTAGCGGGGGCCTCTCCTCCTACAATGAGCAGTTCTTC. Translated, it gives CASSSPGTSGGLSSYNEQFF.

To note about this clone: Other DNA sequences from this sample encode an identical CDR3 as well. This CDR3 reads CASSYSRWGNQPQHF. The CDR3 DNA reads TGTGCCAGCAGTTATAGCCGGTGGGGCAATCAGCCCCAGCATTTT. This chain connects TRBV6-5 to TRBJ1-5; no reliable D call. The CDR3 is made up of 15 amino acids. V lost 3 bases to trimming and J lost 2 bases, with 11 bases between them. Germline V lookup: CDR1 MNHEY, CDR2 SVGAGI.

The rearrangement uses TRBV18 and TRBJ2-1; tentative D call: TRBD2 (5 bases). Trimming took off 3 bases at V and 9 bases at J, with 15 bases between the two ends. The CDR3 contains 14 residues. Germline V gene sequence: CDR1 KGHSH, CDR2 LQKENI. CDR3 in DNA: TGTGCCAGCTCACCGCCGTGGGGAGAGGCTGAGCAGTTCTTC. It translates to CASSPPWGEAEQFF.

The gene calls are TRBV5-1 and TRBJ2-2; 8 nucleotides agree with TRBD1. This CDR3 has 16 residues. Germline V gene data show CDR1 as SGHRS and CDR2 as YFSETQ. Germline trimming cut 7 bases from V and 4 bases from J; bases unmatched to any gene: 12. The DNA of the CDR3 is TGCGCCAGCCGGGTTCCCGGACAGGGCTCCACCGGGGAGCTGTTTTTT. Residues: CASRVPGQGSTGELFF.

V gene TRBV6-6 combines with J gene TRBJ2-1; D is possibly TRBD2 (6 bases). The V end lost 6 bases, the J end lost 0 bases, and 12 bases lay between the germline ends. The CDR3 totals 15 residues. Germline loops: CDR1 MNHNY, CDR2 SVGAGI (reference sequence). The CDR3 coding sequence is TGTGCCAGCAGCCCCCCCGGGAGCTCCTACAATGAGCAGTTCTTC. Residues: CASSPPGSSYNEQFF.

This rearrangement joins TRBV19 to TRBJ2-7, with D unresolved. This CDR3 spans 15 amino acids. V dropped 1 base and J dropped 2 bases, with 12 bases sitting between them. Per germline, CDR1 LNHDA and CDR2 SQIVND (reference sequence). CDR3 DNA sequence: TGTGCCAGTAGTATAGGACACCCTAAACCCTACGAGCAGTACTTC. As protein: CASSIGHPKPYEQYF.